What follows are 23 T cell receptor beta chains derived from one specimen sequenced in a study of molecular identifiers for immune sequencing clone quantification. TCRdb used MiXCR to reprocess the PCR reads, holding one entry per CDR3 protein. The table has about 320,000 distinct CDR3 sequences, 20% to 25% seen once. Sequenced: naive CD8+ T cells from blood, with Jurkat cell RNA spiked in. Indicated subset: FACS-sorted CD8+CD4-CCR7+CD45RA+ naive T cells. The receptors shown here come from a human donor in good health. Some libraries in this study had Jurkat cell RNA spiked in.

There are a few counts of this clonotype. A much larger clone differs from this one at a single base, so this may be a read error. No conserved phenylalanine or tryptophan is present at the end of the CDR3, so a read error is the likely explanation. This rearrangement joins TRBV5-3 to TRBJ2-5; D is perhaps TRBD2 (6 bases). TRBV5-3 is noted as an ORF with a role that remains uncertain. The CDR3 loop spans 17 amino acids. CDR3 in amino acids: CASSLLVGSGVQETQYS. CDR3 sequence (DNA): TGTGCCAGCAGCTTGCTCGTTGGTAGCGGAGTCCAAGAGACCCAGTACTCC.

This chain joins TRBV27 and TRBJ2-7, with TRBD2 matching 10 bases. The J segment lost 0 bases and the V segment lost 3 bases, leaving 2 bases of the junction unmatched. Germline V CDR1 and CDR2: MNHEY, SMNVEV (reference sequence). This CDR3 is 15 amino acids long. As DNA, the CDR3 is TGTGCCAGCAGTTTTTCTAGCGGGAGCTCCTACGAGCAGTACTTC. This translates into CASSFSSGSSYEQYF.

In regard to this clonotype: A much larger clone lies a single base off, so this may be a read error. The CDR3 does not close with the conserved phenylalanine or tryptophan, likely indicating a read error. The chain couples TRBV6-2 or TRBV6-3 to TRBJ1-5; D not certain. Trimming stripped 0 bases from V and 5 bases from J, with 8 bases between. Germline CDR1 is MNHEY and CDR2 is SVGEGT. The length of the CDR3 is 14 residues. CDR3 residues: CASSYSGMDQPQHL. The CDR3 DNA reads as TGTGCCAGCAGTTACTCAGGAATGGATCAGCCCCAGCATCTT.

Comments on this clonotype: A single base separates this from a much larger clone, so it may be a read error. The chain employs TRBV27 and TRBJ2-7, with 10 bases that match TRBD2. The CDR3 runs to 17 residues. Germline-derived CDR1 and CDR2 are MNHEY and SMNVEV (reference sequence). CDR3 in amino acids: CAGSLLKREGIAYEQYF. CDR3 coding DNA: TGTGCCGGCAGTTTATTAAAGCGGGAGGGAATCGCCTACGAGCAGTACTTC.

This chain joins TRBV28 and TRBJ2-7, with D perhaps TRBD1 (6 bases). Trimming pared 2 bases from V and 0 bases from J, leaving 17 bases between. This CDR3 contains 17 residues. Germline loops: CDR1 MDHEN, CDR2 SYDVKM. DNA of the CDR3: TGTGCCAGCAGTTTAGAGGCCCAGGGGATCAGCTCCTACGAGCAGTACTTC. Its translation is CASSLEAQGISSYEQYF.

This clonotype was picked up many times. J is TRBJ1-3 and V is TRBV2, with D maybe TRBD1 (5 bases). Germline V gives CDR1 SNHLY, CDR2 FYNNEI. V shed 4 bases and J shed 4 bases, with 17 bases lying between them. The CDR3 totals 16 residues. The CDR3 reads CASSVGVWSSGNTIYF. In DNA form, the CDR3 reads TGTGCCAGCAGTGTAGGGGTGTGGAGTTCCGGAAACACCATATATTTT.

This clonotype has ten or more counts. The V call is TRBV4-2, the J call TRBJ2-1; 12 positions match TRBD2. The CDR3 consists of 19 residues. Germline-derived CDR1 and CDR2 are LGHNA and YNFKEQ. The V gene end was trimmed by 0 bases and the J gene end by 4 bases; junction bases not matched to a gene: 10. Here the CDR3 reads CASSQDRLAGVGSYNEQFF. DNA for the CDR3: TGTGCCAGCAGCCAAGATAGACTAGCGGGAGTTGGGTCGTACAATGAGCAGTTCTTC.

Details on this clonotype: A much bigger clone sits one base away, suggesting this may be a read error. This rearrangement joins TRBV12-3 or TRBV12-4 to TRBJ1-2; no definite D call. The ends were cut back, 4 bases at V and 4 bases at J, with 10 bases in the middle. This CDR3 comprises 13 residues. The CDR3 sequence is CASSSTQIYGYTF. The CDR3 DNA follows: TGTGCCAGCAGTTCCACTCAGATCTATGGCTACACCTTC.

This chain connects TRBV19 to TRBJ1-5; D gene uncertain. V was shortened by 3 bases and J by 0 bases, with 6 bases between the two germline ends. Germline lookup yields CDR1 LNHDA and CDR2 SQIVND (reference sequence). The length of the CDR3 is 14 residues. The CDR3 DNA reads TGTGCCAGTAGTATGGACCATAGCAATCAGCCCCAGCATTTT. Residues: CASSMDHSNQPQHF.

Only a few counts were recorded for this clonotype. This chain joins TRBV6-9 and TRBJ2-2, with a tentative D call TRBD2 (7 bases). Germline loops: CDR1 MNHGY, CDR2 SVAAGI. The V gene lost 6 bases and the J gene lost 3 bases, with 17 bases spanning the gap. The CDR3 runs to 16 residues. This CDR3 reads CASSISGTTDTGELFF. CDR3 sequence (DNA): TGTGCCAGCAGCATAAGCGGGACAACGGACACCGGGGAGCTGTTTTTT.

The chain links TRBV29-1 to TRBJ2-7; TRBD1 aligns across 9 bases. J gave up 1 base and V 3 bases, and 4 bases lay outside the gene matches. The CDR3 totals 14 residues. Germline V gene lookup returns CDR1 SQVTM and CDR2 ANQGSEA. CDR3: CSVDQGQGSYEQYF. The DNA of the CDR3 is TGCAGCGTTGACCAGGGACAGGGTTCCTACGAGCAGTACTTC.

For this clonotype: One base away lies a much larger clone, so this may be a sequencing read error. Written as DNA, the CDR3 is TGTGCCAGCAGTTTATTCCAGGGGGTTAGGGATGAGCAGTTCTTC. It specifies CASSLFQGVRDEQFF. The genes are TRBV28 and TRBJ2-1, with TRBD1 matching 7 bases. The J segment lost 8 bases and the V segment lost 1 base, leaving 8 bases of the junction unmatched. Germline CDR1 reads MDHEN; CDR2 reads SYDVKM. This CDR3 contains 15 residues.

This clonotype was counted ten times or more. This chain joins TRBV6-5 and TRBJ1-1; maybe TRBD1 (6 bases). The germline V gene encodes CDR1 MNHEY and CDR2 SVGAGI. This CDR3 spans 14 amino acids. The V end was cut by 2 bases, the J end by 2 bases, with 9 bases between. CDR3 protein: CASSYMDRNTEAFF. In DNA, the CDR3 is TGTGCCAGCAGTTACATGGACAGAAACACTGAAGCTTTCTTT.

Details on this clonotype: This may be a read error: a much more frequent sequence differs by one nucleotide. The V call is TRBV15, the J call TRBJ2-2; tentatively, D is TRBD2 (5 bases). CDR3 length: 15 residues. The germline gives CDR1 LNHNV, CDR2 YYDKDF (reference sequence). The CDR3 loop is CATAELVGYTGELLF. CDR3 DNA sequence: TGTGCCACCGCGGAGTTGGTGGGCTACACCGGGGAGCTGCTTTTT.

Ten or more counts support this clonotype. The rearrangement joins TRBV20-1 to TRBJ1-5, with D unresolved. Looked up from germline, CDR1 is DFQATT and CDR2 is SNEGSKA (reference sequence). V gave up 0 bases and J gave up 0 bases, with 18 bases separating them. CDR3 size: 18 residues. The CDR3 loop reads CSARDLYRYEDSNQPQHF. The CDR3 nucleotides are TGCAGTGCTAGAGATCTGTACAGATATGAGGATAGCAATCAGCCCCAGCATTTT.

This clonotype was picked up a small number of times. A much larger clonotype is one base distant, so this may be a read error. It is likely a read error, because the conserved phenylalanine at the end of the CDR3 is missing. V gene TRBV29-1 combines with J gene TRBJ2-1; 7 bases map to TRBD2. The CDR3 covers 10 residues. The germline V gene encodes CDR1 SQVTM and CDR2 ANQGSEA. The V and J ends lost 4 bases and 9 bases, in that order; junction bases with no gene match: 0. The DNA for the CDR3 is TGCAGCGTTGGGGGGGGTGAGCAGTTCATC. Its protein product is CSVGGGEQFI.

This clonotype showed up many times. The chain has TRBV7-7 and TRBJ1-1, with D perhaps TRBD1 (6 bases). The CDR3 totals 12 residues. Germline V CDR1 and CDR2: SSHAT, FNYEAQ (reference sequence). The germline V and J ends were trimmed by 5 bases and 6 bases, with 10 bases remaining between them. DNA of the CDR3: TGTGCCAGCAGCCCGGGGGGGCCTGAAGCTTTCTTT. Protein: CASSPGGPEAFF.

On this clonotype itself: It may be a read error: a sequence one base away is much more abundant. Lacking the conserved final phenylalanine or tryptophan, this CDR3 likely reflects a read error. The chain employs TRBV9 and TRBJ2-7, with 8 bases aligning to TRBD2. After removal of 3 bases from V and 0 bases from J, the junction contained 2 bases not matched to a gene. The CDR3 covers 14 residues. Germline CDR1 and CDR2: SGDLS and YYNGEE. The CDR3 loop reads CASSAGGPSYEQYL. DNA for the CDR3: TGTGCCAGCAGCGCGGGGGGGCCCTCCTACGAGCAGTACCTC.

This clonotype was recorded many times. The chain uses TRBV29-1 and TRBJ2-2; 7 bases fit TRBD1. The CDR3 covers 15 residues. Germline lookup yields CDR1 SQVTM and CDR2 ANQGSEA. The junction had 9 bases not matched to a gene; V was cut back by 7 bases and J by 1 base. The CDR3 DNA reads as TGCAGCGCGACCTCCGGGACAGAGAACACCGGGGAGCTGTTTTTT. As protein: CSATSGTENTGELFF.

This clonotype was recorded many times. The J gene is TRBJ1-1, the V gene TRBV13; no clear D gene. The germline gives CDR1 PRHDT, CDR2 FYEKMQ (reference sequence). Between the trimmed V and J ends, which lost 5 bases and 4 bases, there was a span of 14 bases. This CDR3 contains 14 residues. The CDR3 is CASSLSVLSTEAFF. The CDR3 DNA is TGTGCCAGCAGCCTGAGCGTGCTGAGCACTGAAGCTTTCTTT.

The rearrangement uses TRBV28 and TRBJ2-5, with 9 bases aligning to TRBD1. V lost 5 bases and J lost 4; bases outside the gene matches: 14. The CDR3 covers 17 residues. Germline CDR1 reads MDHEN; CDR2 reads SYDVKM. The CDR3 region is CASSRDRVLTSRETQYF. CDR3 coding DNA: TGTGCCAGCAGTAGGGACAGGGTTCTTACTAGCAGAGAGACCCAGTACTTC.

This clonotype was recorded at least ten times. J is TRBJ1-4 and V is TRBV9; D is unresolved. Trimming removed 4 bases at V and 6 bases at J, with 13 bases between. The CDR3 length is 14 residues. Germline V gives CDR1 SGDLS, CDR2 YYNGEE. As DNA, the CDR3 is TGTGCCAGCAGCACGACGGCGGTGGATGAAAAACTGTTTTTT. It specifies CASSTTAVDEKLFF.

This clonotype came up many times. The rearrangement links TRBV7-2 to TRBJ2-3; 7 nucleotides line up with TRBD2. Germline CDR1 is SGHTA and CDR2 is FQGNSA. The trim removed 5 bases at V and 7 bases at J, leaving 12 bases unmatched. This CDR3 region has 15 residues. The CDR3 DNA reads TGTGCCAGCAGCCCTGAGCGGGGTAACCTCTATACGCAGTATTTT. It yields the protein CASSPERGNLYTQYF.